The present entry profiles one TCR beta chain with its context. This CDR3 has 15 residues. The ends were cut back, 3 bases at V and 0 bases at J, with 13 bases in the middle. Germline V gene sequence: CDR1 SGHTS, CDR2 YDEGEE. Amplification of TCR beta CDR3 regions was performed using RNA transcripts as template. The study used the HTBI primer set for a first-round RT-PCR of the TCR CDR3. TCRdb processed the multiplex PCR reads anew with MiXCR; each CDR3 protein has one entry. The sample records approximately 330,000 distinct CDR3 sequences, over 20% being singletons. The sample is drawn from a study of T cells in Graves' hyperthyroidism and ophthalmopathy.

The sequence derives from a woman in her forties or fifties with Graves' hyperthyroidism. Material: blood. The V call is TRBV5-8, the J call TRBJ2-7; D may match TRBD1 or TRBD2 (5 bases each). CDR3 region: CASSSYRDHSYEQYF. The CDR3 coding sequence is TGTGCCAGCAGCTCGTACCGGGACCACTCCTACGAGCAGTACTTC. Full variable domain (remainder filled in from reference TRBV5-8 and TRBJ2-7): EAGVTQSPTHLIKTRGQQATLRCSPISGHTSVYWYQQALGLGLQFLLWYDEGEERNRGNFPPRFSGRQFPNYSSELNVNALELEDSALYLCASSSYRDHSYEQYFGPGTRLTVT.